The next 25 T cell receptor beta chains were all read from a single sample in a study of T cell repertoires in cytomegalovirus infection. TCRdb reanalysed the reads using MiXCR and keeps one entry per CDR3 protein. The data hold 640,000 or so distinct CDR3 sequences, with around a third observed a single time. These receptors are not linked to any known antigen. Sequences were derived from cultured PBMCs, sampled from culture after CMV antigen stimulation. The receptors here all came from a human donor in good health (CMV status not recorded). Some clones in this sample may be carry-over from other donors' samples.

This clonotype was picked up a small number of times. The chain couples TRBV12-5 to TRBJ2-7, with 7 bases that match TRBD1. This CDR3 region has 15 residues. CDR1 and CDR2 (germline): LGHNT, FRNRAP. With V trimmed by 5 bases and J by 4 bases, 11 bases remained unmatched. The CDR3 is CASGTTGSIFYEQYF. The CDR3 region has the DNA TGTGCTAGTGGTACGACAGGGTCCATTTTTTACGAGCAGTACTTC.

This clonotype was recorded a few times. The CDR3 loop reads CASSLKYGFSPTDTQYF. The CDR3, as DNA: TGTGCCAGCAGCTTAAAGTACGGCTTTTCACCCACAGATACGCAGTATTTT. The chain joins TRBV7-2 to TRBJ2-3; no reliable D call. V was clipped by 2 bases and J by 2 bases, with 17 bases between them. The CDR3 is 17 residues long. Germline CDR1 and CDR2: SGHTA and FQGNSA.

This clonotype was seen only a few times. This sequence joins TRBV19 and TRBJ2-1; no clear D gene. Germline V CDR1 and CDR2: LNHDA, SQIVND (reference sequence). Trimming took 10 bases from V and 9 from J, leaving 22 bases between them. The CDR3 length is 14 residues. The DNA for the CDR3 is TGTGCCATTCCCCTTTCTTGGAGTCGCAGTGAGCAGTTCTTC. Amino acid sequence: CAIPLSWSRSEQFF.

There are many counts of this clonotype. This chain uses TRBV7-2 with TRBJ2-3; 9 nucleotides align to TRBD2. V lost 5 bases and J lost 7; bases outside the gene matches: 10. Germline lookup yields CDR1 SGHTA and CDR2 FQGNSA. CDR3 size: 15 residues. The CDR3 DNA sequence: TGTGCCAGCAGCGCCAGTAGCGGGAGTTCGCATACGCAGTATTTT. Translated: CASSASSGSSHTQYF.

This chain links TRBV7-3 with TRBJ2-4; D gene ambiguous. V was trimmed by 2 bases and J by 5 bases, leaving 7 bases between them. This CDR3 has 13 residues. Looked up from germline, CDR1 is SGHTA and CDR2 is FQGTGA. DNA of the CDR3: TGTGCCAGCAGCTTATTTCAAGAAAACATTCAGTACTTC. It is translated as CASSLFQENIQYF.

The chain is built from TRBV19 and TRBJ1-4, with D unclear. The CDR3 length is 13 residues. In germline, CDR1 is LNHDA, CDR2 SQIVND (reference sequence). V was trimmed by 11 bases and J by 0 bases, leaving 10 bases between them. The CDR3 nucleotides are TGTGCCTGCCGTGAGGCAACTAATGAAAAACTGTTTTTT. As protein: CACREATNEKLFF.

The rearrangement uses TRBV6-6 and TRBJ1-2, with 8 bases aligning to TRBD1. This CDR3 contains 15 residues. V shed 2 bases, J shed 4 bases, and the junction held 6 bases outside the gene matches. Looked up from germline, CDR1 is MNHNY and CDR2 is SVGAGI (reference sequence). The CDR3 coding sequence is TGTGCCAGCAGTTACCCGACAGGGGCGAGCTATGGCTACACCTTC. Its translation is CASSYPTGASYGYTF.

This clonotype was counted many times. The rearrangement links TRBV7-2 to TRBJ1-2, with D perhaps matching TRBD1 (5 bases). Germline values: CDR1 SGHTA, CDR2 FQGNSA. Trimming took off 3 bases at V and 0 bases at J, with 14 bases between the two ends. The CDR3 extends over 16 amino acids. The CDR3 region is CASSLVDSQANYGYTF. CDR3 coding DNA: TGTGCCAGCAGCTTGGTAGACAGCCAAGCTAACTATGGCTACACCTTC.

The V and J genes are TRBV7-9 and TRBJ1-3; D unclear. The CDR3 contains 14 residues. V lost 5 bases, J lost 4 bases, and 12 bases lay in between. Per germline, CDR1 SEHNR and CDR2 FQNEAQ (reference sequence). The CDR3 loop reads CASSRPSPGNTIYF. CDR3 DNA sequence: TGTGCCAGCAGCCGACCAAGTCCAGGAAACACCATATATTTT.

The CDR3 reads CASSLGLGQYF. As DNA, the CDR3 is TGTGCCAGCAGCTTAGGTCTAGGGCAGTACTTC. The V call is TRBV7-2, the J call TRBJ2-7; the D is unclear. V gave up 1 base and J gave up 9 bases, with 7 bases separating them. Germline assignment: CDR1 SGHTA and CDR2 FQGNSA. The CDR3 consists of 11 residues.

This chain joins TRBV7-6 and TRBJ1-1, with a weak D call TRBD1 (6 bases). V lost 6 bases and J lost 7, with 18 bases in between. Germline assignment: CDR1 SGHVS and CDR2 FNYEAQ. The CDR3 spans 14 residues. For the CDR3, the DNA is TGTGCCAGCAGTTATACAGGGCGCGGGGTTGAAGCTTTCTTT. This translates into CASSYTGRGVEAFF.

This clonotype has just a few counts. The chain employs TRBV19 and TRBJ2-3, with a possible D match to TRBD2 (5 bases). Germline lookup yields CDR1 LNHDA and CDR2 SQIVND (reference sequence). Between the trimmed V and J ends, which lost 5 bases and 2 bases, there was a span of 14 bases. The CDR3 runs 15 residues. The CDR3 coding sequence is TGTGCCAGTAGTGGACTCGGAAAACTCACAGATACGCAGTATTTT. It specifies CASSGLGKLTDTQYF.

The DNA for the CDR3 is TGTGCCAGCAGCTTAGAGGTTCTCGGGCGGTTCTTC. Translating gives CASSLEVLGRFF. This rearrangement joins TRBV7-9 to TRBJ2-1, with D hard to call. This CDR3 spans 12 amino acids. V lost 1 base to trimming and J lost 15 bases, with 13 bases between them. The V gene's germline CDR1 is SEHNR and CDR2 FQNEAQ (reference sequence).

This chain connects TRBV7-9 to TRBJ1-2; TRBD1 is a possible D gene (6 bases). The CDR3 sequence is 14 residues long. Germline CDR1 reads SEHNR; CDR2 reads FQNEAQ (reference sequence). V dropped 3 bases and J dropped 4 bases, with 12 bases sitting between them. Written as DNA, the CDR3 is TGTGCCAGCAGCTTGATGGGGGCCGGCTATGGCTACACCTTC. Translation: CASSLMGAGYGYTF.

This clonotype was counted a few times. The chain is built from TRBV4-1 and TRBJ1-3; the D is unclear. Germline lookup yields CDR1 MGHRA and CDR2 YSYEKL. The CDR3 is made up of 16 amino acids. V dropped 3 bases and J dropped 0 bases, with 12 bases sitting between them. In DNA, the CDR3 is TGCGCCAGCAGCCAGACGCAGGTCCTCTCTGGAAACACCATATATTTT. Translation: CASSQTQVLSGNTIYF.

The chain has TRBV7-2 and TRBJ2-1, with D tentatively TRBD1 (6 bases). Deletions cut 0 bases from V and 10 bases from J, with 13 bases between. Germline V CDR1 and CDR2: SGHTA, FQGNSA. The CDR3 is made up of 14 amino acids. Here the CDR3 DNA reads TGTGCCAGCAGCTTAGCAAGACAGGTATGGGAGCAGTTCTTC. It translates to CASSLARQVWEQFF.

This clonotype was counted many times. Here the CDR3 DNA reads TGTGCCAGCAGTGGGACTAGCGGGAGCCCTGTCTACAATGAGCAGTTCTTC. Amino acids: CASSGTSGSPVYNEQFF. The chain couples TRBV7-6 to TRBJ2-1; 14 positions match TRBD2. The CDR3 is made up of 17 amino acids. Germline CDR1 SGHVS, CDR2 FNYEAQ. Losses at the gene ends were 6 bases for V and 3 bases for J; bases not matched to a gene: 7.

This clonotype has only a few counts. This sequence joins TRBV9 and TRBJ2-1; D perhaps matches TRBD1 (5 bases). V was clipped by 2 bases and J by 2 bases, with 11 bases between them. The CDR3 is 15 residues long. Germline V gives CDR1 SGDLS, CDR2 YYNGEE. The CDR3 region is CASSVSGQPYNEQFF. The CDR3 nucleotides are TGTGCCAGCAGCGTCTCTGGACAACCCTACAATGAGCAGTTCTTC.

V gene TRBV20-1 combines with J gene TRBJ2-7; 7 positions match TRBD2. The CDR3 has 12 amino acids. Trimming removed 4 bases from V and 3 bases from J; junction bases left unmatched: 3. Germline assignment: CDR1 DFQATT and CDR2 SNEGSKA (reference sequence). CDR3 residues: CSATRTSYEQYF. The CDR3 DNA is TGCAGTGCTACTCGGACTAGCTACGAGCAGTACTTC.

The chain combines TRBV14 with TRBJ2-7; D is unresolved. The length of the CDR3 is 16 residues. Trimming took 5 bases from V and 0 from J, leaving 17 bases between them. Per the germline V gene, CDR1 is SGHDN and CDR2 is FVKESK. This CDR3 reads CASSYKPSLGSYEQYF. For the CDR3, the DNA is TGTGCCAGCAGCTACAAGCCCTCTTTGGGCTCCTACGAGCAGTACTTC.

The J gene is TRBJ2-1, the V gene TRBV4-1, with 8 bases matching TRBD2. The CDR3 has 15 amino acids. CDR1 and CDR2 from the germline V gene are MGHRA and YSYEKL. The junction had 8 bases not matched to a gene; V was cut back by 2 bases and J by 8 bases. The CDR3 sequence is CASSQRAGGPDEQFF. The CDR3 DNA follows: TGCGCCAGCAGCCAACGCGCGGGGGGCCCTGATGAGCAGTTCTTC.

The rearrangement links TRBV4-1 to TRBJ2-1, with D possibly called TRBD1 or TRBD2 (5 bases each). V lost 0 bases and J lost 4, with 25 bases in between. The CDR3 sequence is 20 residues long. Germline loops: CDR1 MGHRA, CDR2 YSYEKL. In nucleotides, the CDR3 is TGCGCCAGCAGCCAAGAGGGGCGGGTGGTTGGGCTGGGACCTTACAATGAGCAGTTCTTC. This translates into CASSQEGRVVGLGPYNEQFF.

The chain joins TRBV25-1 to TRBJ1-1, with a possible D match to TRBD1 (5 bases). The V end was cut by 8 bases, the J end by 6 bases, with 19 bases between. This CDR3 comprises 14 residues. CDR1 and CDR2 (germline): MGHDK, SYGVNS. The CDR3, as DNA: TGTGCCAGCCTCGCGCCGGGGGGTCGGGCTGAAGCTTTCTTT. Its protein is CASLAPGGRAEAFF.

CDR3 residues: CASNLRTSGGPGTGELFF. The DNA for the CDR3 is TGTGCCAGCAACCTACGGACTAGCGGGGGGCCGGGCACCGGGGAGCTGTTTTTT. This chain uses TRBV7-2 with TRBJ2-2, with 14 bases aligning to TRBD2. The germline CDR1 and CDR2 sequences are SGHTA and FQGNSA. CDR3 length equals 18 residues. The ends lost 7 bases at V and 4 bases at J; junction bases unmatched: 11.

About this clonotype: A read error may be the cause here, since a much bigger clone is one base away. The rearrangement links TRBV7-9 to TRBJ2-5; 7 bases map to TRBD1. This CDR3 has 13 residues. Losses at the gene ends were 4 bases for V and 4 bases for J; bases not matched to a gene: 3. Germline-derived CDR1 and CDR2 are SEHNR and FQNEAQ (reference sequence). CDR3 protein: CASSSGQIETQYF. The CDR3 DNA reads TGTGCCAGCAGCTCGGGACAGATAGAGACCCAGTACTTC.